This TCR beta chain was sequenced during a study of blood T cell repertoires in COVID-19 (dated by TCRdb to about 2020). For the study in its entirety: Samples from collaborators originated in the United States, Italy and Spain and spanned both the acute and convalescent phases of COVID-19. Nearly every sample came with metadata listing a de-identified subject ID, COVID-19 status, age in years and sex. HLA class I and class II types, where available, came from metadata supplied by the sample provider rather than from assay-based typing. The prospective study material was composed of cDNA or gDNA derived from T cells, B-cell-depleted T cells, or PBMCs. The repertoires were released in a freely available public database meant as a resource for research on the immune response to SARS-CoV-2. The dataset comprised deeply sampled blood TCRbeta repertoires from subjects exposed to, actively infected with, or recovered from COVID-19. The samples were drawn from two sources: the first 160 participants of the ongoing ImmuneRACE study, and over 950 subjects contributed by 6 global collaborators.

The CDR3 runs 18 amino acids, cysteine and phenylalanine included. The read is trimmed to its CDR3 DNA, 54 bases read in frame from base 1. The germline V gene specifies MDHEN as CDR1 and SYDVKM as CDR2. V is pared back by 6 bases and J by 4 bases, with 27 bases lying between the germline termini. In the prospective study, participants were about 18 to 90 years old, resided in about two dozen geographic areas of the United States, and were enrolled through a virtual design. Cohort assignment in the prospective study relied on participant-reported clinical history from a screening survey and a study questionnaire. Exposed participants were defined as having been in contact with someone with a PCR-confirmed or clinician-diagnosed COVID-19 case within 2 weeks of study entry. Mobile phlebotomists in the prospective study collected whole blood, serum and a nasopharyngeal or oropharyngeal swab from every participant. Over a roughly 2-month period, participants in the prospective study had the option of providing additional blood draws and questionnaires. Before DNA extraction, prospective study blood samples were shipped either frozen or at room temperature.

On the study overall, not on this receptor specifically: The amount of clinical and demographic metadata varied by source and participant and was provided uncurated.

The immunoSEQ Assay, a bias-controlled multiplex PCR, was used to amplify TCRbeta CDR3 regions from genomic DNA. As for how the authors treated the data: The number of nucleated cells in each sample was estimated from the amplification of reference gene primers within the assay. To quantify the absolute abundance of each unique TCRbeta CDR3 rearrangement, sequence reads were collapsed and filtered. For each sample, productive Simpson clonality was calculated by taking the square root of Simpson's diversity index across productive rearrangements. TCRdb retrieved this table from immuneACCESS and kept in-frame rearrangements only. Not all clones are present; in checked studies, unresolved V genes account for under half, and no reason is known for the remainder. The V and J calls and the clone size are those of that table, but D and trimming were determined from the DNA. For this sample the table gives some 180,000 clones, of which about 80% were detected only once. The top ten hold 13% to 15% of the sample.

A few counts support this clone. The antigen this receptor binds is unknown. The sample holds no much larger clone one base away, and base qualities are not on file. The sequence was obtained from a man in his sixties who had been exposed to COVID-19. Rearrangement joined TRBV28 to TRBJ1-2; the D gene is perhaps TRBD1, from 6 matching bases. Sequencing was done on a sample of PBMCs or T cells enriched from blood (not recorded which). The bases read TGTGCCAGCAGCCAAACACGTGGGGGGGCCGCAAGGGGCTATGGCTACACCTTC. Its product reads: CASSQTRGGAARGYGYTF.